This entry concerns a single T cell receptor beta chain. No antigen is known for it. The record originates from a study of T cells in Graves' hyperthyroidism and ophthalmopathy. Study at large: Peripheral blood draws took place at initial diagnosis, ahead of any treatment. General study results and limits: Most thyroid clonotypes expanded above 0.001 were also detected in blood.

Amplification yielded TCR beta CDR3 regions, with RNA transcripts as the source. HTBI primers were used for first-round RT-PCR of the TCR CDR3. One entry per CDR3 protein, called by TCRdb with MiXCR from the multiplex PCR reads. The table shows 640,000 or so distinct CDR3 sequences, with 12% to 15% occurring only once. Trimming cost V 3 bases and J 1 base, with 5 bases left between them. CDR1 is KGHDR, CDR2 SFDVKD, per germline. The CDR3 consists of 13 residues. Any patient presenting with uncontrolled infection, other autoimmune disease, pregnancy or lactation was left out. The sample was blood. This receptor was identified in a woman between 18 and 29 years old with Graves' ophthalmopathy. This sequence joins TRBV24-1 and TRBJ1-1; D may be TRBD1 (5 bases). The CDR3 DNA follows: TGTGCCACCAGTGATACAGGGAACACTGAAGCTTTCTTT. It translates to CATSDTGNTEAFF.